One and the same sample provided the 26 T cell receptor beta chains below, sequenced in a study of identical twins. Via MiXCR, TCRdb re-called the 5' RACE reads, giving one row per CDR3 protein. The sample has around 530,000 distinct CDR3 sequences; approximately 16% are singletons. These data are also associated with another study on yellow fever vaccine responses in identical twins.

The sample consisted of CD4+ T cells sorted from blood. These receptors originate from a woman aged 18-29 years in good health.

Only a few counts were recorded for this clonotype. The chain recombines TRBV11-1 with TRBJ1-1; D gene unclear. The germline V and J ends were trimmed by 5 bases and 0 bases, with 10 bases remaining between them. In germline, CDR1 is SGHAT, CDR2 FQDESV (reference sequence). The CDR3 has 14 amino acids. CDR3 sequence: CASSTQTVNTEAFF. The CDR3 nucleotides are TGTGCCAGCAGCACGCAAACAGTGAACACTGAAGCTTTCTTT.

V and J are TRBV14 and TRBJ1-6, with 11 bases aligning to TRBD1. With V trimmed by 4 bases and J by 9 bases, 2 bases remained unmatched. CDR3 length: 14 amino acids. Germline CDR1 and CDR2: SGHDN and FVKESK. The CDR3 loop is CASSRTGGVSPLHF. CDR3 DNA: TGTGCCAGCAGCCGGACAGGGGGCGTTTCACCCCTCCACTTT.

The J gene is TRBJ2-1, the V gene TRBV15; TRBD1 aligns across 7 bases. J lost 10 bases, V lost 3 bases, and 15 bases had no gene match. This CDR3 contains 16 residues. Germline V gene data show CDR1 as LNHNV and CDR2 as YYDKDF (reference sequence). The CDR3, as DNA: TGTGCCACCAGCAGTGTAGGGGGCACAGGCAGGCGGGAGCAGTTCTTC. It encodes CATSSVGGTGRREQFF.

This rearrangement joins TRBV7-9 to TRBJ2-5; TRBD1 agrees at 8 bases. CDR1 is SEHNR, CDR2 FQNEAQ, per germline (reference sequence). The CDR3 loop spans 16 amino acids. Trimming took 2 bases from V and 4 from J; bases not matched to a gene: 9. This CDR3 is CASSLPPGTGRETQYF. CDR3 nucleotide sequence: TGTGCCAGCAGCTTACCCCCCGGGACAGGTAGAGAGACCCAGTACTTC.

This clonotype was observed a handful of times. This sequence joins TRBV6-1 and TRBJ1-3; D is ambiguous. CDR3 length equals 14 residues. The V gene lost 2 bases and the J gene lost 2 bases, with 7 bases spanning the gap. Germline CDR1 and CDR2: MNHNS and SASEGT. The CDR3 nucleotides are TGTGCCAGCAGTGAACAAGTACCTGGAAACACCATATATTTT. It yields the protein CASSEQVPGNTIYF.

The chain joins TRBV12-3 or TRBV12-4 to TRBJ2-2; D might be TRBD1 (6 bases). The CDR3 extends over 15 amino acids. Deletions cut 8 bases from V and 0 bases from J, with 13 bases between. The CDR3 reads CASGPRGTNTGELFF. The CDR3 nucleotides read TGTGCCAGCGGGCCCAGGGGCACGAACACCGGGGAGCTGTTTTTT.

The chain combines TRBV11-2 with TRBJ2-3; 7 bases map to TRBD2. Unmatched junction bases numbered 7, after V lost 2 bases and J lost 2 bases. Per the germline V gene, CDR1 is SGHAT and CDR2 is FQNNGV. CDR3 length: 16 amino acids. In nucleotides, the CDR3 is TGTGCCAGCAGCTTATCGGGGACTACCGTCACAGATACGCAGTATTTT. Protein product: CASSLSGTTVTDTQYF.

This clonotype was seen repeatedly, ten times or more. This sequence joins TRBV20-1 and TRBJ1-5, with TRBD1 matching over 7 bases. CDR3 length: 14 amino acids. Trimming removed 2 bases from V and 5 bases from J; junction bases left unmatched: 6. Germline CDR1 reads DFQATT; CDR2 reads SNEGSKA (reference sequence). The DNA for the CDR3 is TGCAGTGCTAGACCCAGGGGGGGAGATCAGCCCCAGCATTTT. It codes for CSARPRGGDQPQHF.

There are a few counts of this clonotype. This chain links TRBV3-1 with TRBJ1-6; the D gene is possibly TRBD1 (6 bases). Per germline, CDR1 LGHDT and CDR2 YNNKEL (reference sequence). The CDR3 loop spans 13 amino acids. Trimming pared 5 bases from V and 6 bases from J, leaving 8 bases between. The chain's CDR3 is CASSAGANSPLHF. In DNA, the CDR3 is TGTGCCAGCAGCGCGGGGGCTAATTCACCCCTCCACTTT.

The chain links TRBV6-2 or TRBV6-3 to TRBJ1-1; D unclear. Per germline, CDR1 MNHEY and CDR2 SVGEGT. V was trimmed by 4 bases and J by 6 bases, leaving 18 bases between them. The CDR3 runs to 15 residues. The CDR3 bases are TGTGCCAGCAGTTCCAACCCACCCCCGGTACCTGAAGCTTTCTTT. It is translated as CASSSNPPPVPEAFF.

The rearrangement uses TRBV6-1 and TRBJ2-2, with D unclear. Trimming took 7 bases from V and 2 from J, leaving 8 bases between them. The CDR3 has 13 residues. Germline values: CDR1 MNHNS, CDR2 SASEGT. The CDR3 DNA is TGTGCCAGCAAGAACCCAAACACCGGGGAGCTGTTTTTT. Protein product: CASKNPNTGELFF.

The V gene is TRBV20-1, the J gene TRBJ2-3; D call uncertain. The CDR3 spans 11 residues. V lost 2 bases and J 5 bases, leaving 5 bases between the germline ends. The germline gives CDR1 DFQATT, CDR2 SNEGSKA (reference sequence). The CDR3 spells CSARTGDTQYF. Written as DNA, the CDR3 is TGCAGTGCTAGAACTGGAGATACGCAGTATTTT.

This sequence joins TRBV10-3 and TRBJ1-1, with no clear D. The CDR3 covers 13 residues. With 3 bases removed from V and 4 bases from J, the gap between germline ends came to 9 bases. The germline V gene encodes CDR1 ENHRY and CDR2 SYGVKD. CDR3 sequence: CAISDLGSTEAFF. CDR3 DNA: TGTGCCATCAGTGACTTGGGGAGCACTGAAGCTTTCTTT.

The chain carries TRBV7-2 and TRBJ2-1; D could derive from TRBD1 or TRBD2 (5 bases each). The CDR3 consists of 15 residues. V lost 3 bases and J 6 bases, leaving 15 bases between the germline ends. Germline CDR1 and CDR2: SGHTA and FQGNSA. In DNA form, the CDR3 reads TGTGCCAGCAGCTTCAGTGGGACCTCCGCCAATGAGCAGTTCTTC. Translating gives CASSFSGTSANEQFF.

V and J are TRBV6-5 and TRBJ2-3; tentatively, D is TRBD2 (5 bases). This CDR3 spans 14 amino acids. CDR1 and CDR2 (germline): MNHEY, SVGAGI. Trimming cost V 4 bases and J 4 bases, with 12 bases left between them. The CDR3, as DNA: TGTGCCAGCAGTTTCCGGGAAAGGGCAGATACGCAGTATTTT. This codes for CASSFRERADTQYF.

The chain carries TRBV5-1 and TRBJ2-3, with 7 bases lining up with TRBD2. Germline CDR1 reads SGHRS; CDR2 reads YFSETQ. The length of the CDR3 is 12 residues. Trimming took 1 base from V and 13 from J; bases not matched to a gene: 6. Here the CDR3 DNA reads TGCGCCAGCAGCTTGTCTGGCGGGGGAGAGTATTTT. It translates to CASSLSGGGEYF.

The sample holds many counts of this clonotype. The chain has TRBV12-3 or TRBV12-4 and TRBJ2-1; 7 bases line up with TRBD2. The CDR3 contains 14 residues. V shed 3 bases and J 12 bases; nucleotides not matched to a gene: 11. CDR3 residues: CASSLRESPGRQFF. DNA for the CDR3: TGTGCCAGCAGTTTGCGGGAGTCTCCGGGAAGGCAGTTCTTC.

This chain joins TRBV20-1 and TRBJ1-5; possible D gene TRBD1, 5 bases. Per germline, CDR1 DFQATT and CDR2 SNEGSKA (reference sequence). Deletions cut 6 bases from V and 5 bases from J, with 17 bases between. This CDR3 has 14 residues. CDR3 nucleotide sequence: TGCAGTGCCCCCACGGGGGGTCGGGATCAGCCCCAGCATTTT. Protein product: CSAPTGGRDQPQHF.

The table lists this clonotype with many counts. The rearrangement links TRBV27 to TRBJ2-1; TRBD1 agrees at 8 bases. Unmatched junction bases numbered 6, after V lost 6 bases and J lost 11 bases. Germline-derived CDR1 and CDR2 are MNHEY and SMNVEV (reference sequence). The CDR3 is made up of 12 amino acids. The CDR3 region has the DNA TGTGCCAGCAGAAGGACAGGGACGAAGCAGTTCTTC. Its protein product is CASRRTGTKQFF.

This clonotype showed up many times. The chain uses TRBV12-3 or TRBV12-4 and TRBJ2-7; D possibly uses TRBD1 or TRBD2 (5 bases each). This CDR3 comprises 15 residues. With 6 bases removed from V and 2 bases from J, the gap between germline ends came to 17 bases. The DNA of the CDR3 is TGTGCCAGCAGCCTTTCCGGGACGGGCGCCTACGAGCAGTACTTC. Translated: CASSLSGTGAYEQYF.

The V call is TRBV11-2, the J call TRBJ2-1; TRBD1 aligns across 12 bases. CDR1 is SGHAT and CDR2 is FQNNGV in the germline V gene. This CDR3 has 20 amino acids. V gave up 2 bases and J gave up 0 bases; unmatched junction bases: 11. Here the CDR3 reads CASSLTGTGGLISSYNEQFF. The DNA of the CDR3 is TGTGCCAGCAGCTTAACCGGGACAGGGGGCCTTATTAGCTCCTACAATGAGCAGTTCTTC.

This clonotype showed up just a few times. In nucleotides, the CDR3 is TGTGCCAGCAGCTCTGACAGATTCGGGGGTAGTGAGCAGTTCTTC. Translating it yields CASSSDRFGGSEQFF. J is TRBJ2-1 and V is TRBV11-2, with a tentative D call TRBD2 (6 bases). The CDR3 totals 15 residues. The V end was cut by 4 bases, the J end by 9 bases, with 19 bases between. Looked up from germline, CDR1 is SGHAT and CDR2 is FQNNGV.

This clonotype came up a few times. The chain has TRBV15 and TRBJ1-1; unclear D gene. Germline loops: CDR1 LNHNV, CDR2 YYDKDF (reference sequence). CDR3 length: 16 residues. Trimming stripped 0 bases from V and 0 bases from J, with 11 bases between. The CDR3 coding sequence is TGTGCCACCAGCAGAGATGCTAACGGGATGAACACTGAAGCTTTCTTT. This codes for CATSRDANGMNTEAFF.

This chain joins TRBV5-1 and TRBJ2-7; TRBD1 matches 10 bases. This CDR3 has 15 amino acids. CDR1 SGHRS and CDR2 YFSETQ come from the germline V gene. The trim removed 3 bases at V and 4 bases at J, leaving 7 bases unmatched. Here the CDR3 DNA reads TGCGCCAGCAGCTACGGACAGGGGGTTAGGTACGAGCAGTACTTC. Translating it yields CASSYGQGVRYEQYF.

This rearrangement joins TRBV5-1 to TRBJ2-3, with no clear D. With 0 bases removed from V and 2 bases from J, the gap between germline ends came to 7 bases. CDR3 length: 14 residues. The germline gives CDR1 SGHRS, CDR2 YFSETQ. DNA of the CDR3: TGCGCCAGCAGCTTGGACCATATCACAGATACGCAGTATTTT. It encodes CASSLDHITDTQYF. The full variable domain, its missing parts supplied by reference TRBV5-1 and TRBJ2-3, is KAGVTQTPRYLIKTRGQQVTLSCSPISGHRSVSWYQQTPGQGLQFLFEYFSETQRNKGNFPGRFSGRQFSNSRSEMNVSTLELGDSALYLCASSLDHITDTQYFGPGTRLTVL.

V gene TRBV5-5 combines with J gene TRBJ2-7, with D unclear. V gave up 0 bases and J gave up 0 bases, with 10 bases separating them. This CDR3 is built from 15 residues. Germline V gene sequence: CDR1 SGHKS, CDR2 YYEKEE (reference sequence). The CDR3 loop reads CASSLERKSSYEQYV. The CDR3 DNA reads TGTGCCAGCAGCTTGGAACGGAAAAGCTCCTACGAGCAGTACGTC.